A selection of T cell receptor beta chains follows, all from one sample in a study of post-analysis software for immune sequencing data. TCRdb called the PCR reads again in MiXCR, with one record for every CDR3 protein. The sample contains a few hundred thousand distinct CDR3 sequences, roughly 38% of which appear only once. Sequenced: blood. These receptors were collected from a girl aged 2 to 9 with multiple sclerosis. Both conserved end residues are trimmed from each CDR3. Rows give clone size only sometimes, using once, few, many, or a class for an expanded clone.

v_gene	len	j_gene	abundance	CDR3aa
TRBV11-2	12	TRBJ2-5	once	ASSSGRAGETQY
TRBV20-1	12	TRBJ2-3	few	SAIDGGAGDTQY
TRBV29-1	11	TRBJ1-3	NA	SVVAVSGNTIY
TRBV12-3/TRBV12-4	14	TRBJ1-5	NA	ASSPGQGPSNQPQH
TRBV4-3	18	TRBJ2-5	NA	ASSQGRGTTGYAYQETQY
TRBV2	16	TRBJ2-4	few	ASSDADSHLIAKNIQY
TRBV6-5	13	TRBJ2-3	few	ASSPRGSSTDTQY
TRBV28	12	TRBJ1-4	few	ASTPGSTNEKLF
TRBV7-2	14	TRBJ2-1	NA	ASSSGLAGGYNEQF
TRBV7-8	13	TRBJ2-1	few	ASSLGTESYNEQF
TRBV14	12	TRBJ2-4	few	ASSPGTTGGIQY
TRBV20-1	15	TRBJ1-2	NA	SARDGDSGGANYGYT
TRBV5-1	12	TRBJ1-2	NA	ASSLSGRHYGYT
TRBV7-3	13	TRBJ2-5	NA	ASSTGLAGTETQY
TRBV12-3/TRBV12-4	12	TRBJ2-1	NA	ASSDGKPGNEQF
TRBV2	13	TRBJ1-5	NA	ASTGNFYSNQPQH
TRBV4-1	11	TRBJ2-7	NA	ASSQDPTYEQY
TRBV10-3	10	TRBJ2-7	NA	AIGRQTYEQY